Listed below are T cell receptor beta chains from one sample, sequenced in a study of T-cell reconstitution after alpha-beta-depleted transplantation in children. TCRdb reprocessed the PCR reads via MiXCR and lists one record per CDR3 protein. The sample comprises 580,000 or so distinct CDR3 sequences, roughly 24% of which are singletons, and less than 15% rests with the top ten. The specimen comprised PBMCs, mostly from graft donor cells, sampled 360 days after TCRalphabeta/CD19-depleted stem cell transplant. The receptors come from a boy under two years old who had a stem cell transplant for acute myeloid leukemia, so the T cells may come from the graft donor. Each CDR3 is given with its conserved first and last residue. D genes are given only for firm matches. Clone size is not always given. Where it is, it says once, few, many or a class for expanded clones.

d_call,j_call,clone_size,v_call,cdr3_nt,cdr3_aa
TRBD1,TRBJ1-5,few,TRBV6-1,TGTGCCAGCAGTAGCCGGGACAGGGAGCATCCCCAGCATTTT,CASSSRDREHPQHF
NA,TRBJ2-1,NA,TRBV5-1,TGCACCAGCAGCTTTGGCAGTTCATACAATGAGCAGTTCTTC,CTSSFGSSYNEQFF
NA,TRBJ2-4,many,TRBV21-1,TGTGCCAGGCCCGGTGGGAGGGCGCTAGCCAAAAACATTCAGTACTTC,CARPGGRALAKNIQYF
NA,TRBJ2-1,few,TRBV4-3,TGCGCCAGCAGCCAAGATAATCTAGCTGCTGAGCAGTTCTTC,CASSQDNLAAEQFF
NA,TRBJ2-5,many,TRBV20-1,TGCAGTGGCCAGGGGACATTCCAAGAGACCCAGTACTTC,CSGQGTFQETQYF
TRBD2,TRBJ2-4,NA,TRBV4-2,TGTGCCAGCAGCCAGTTTGGGGTAGATTGGCGGGGGGGCTTAACCAAAAACATTCAGTACTTC,CASSQFGVDWRGGLTKNIQYF
NA,TRBJ2-1,few,TRBV4-3,TGCGCCAGCAGCCAAGATTTTGCGGGGAAATACAATGAGCAGTTCTTC,CASSQDFAGKYNEQFF
NA,TRBJ1-5,many,TRBV25-1,TGTGCCAGCGCCCTCAGGGAAAGCAATCAGCCCCAGCATTTT,CASALRESNQPQHF
TRBD1,TRBJ2-7,NA,TRBV6-5,TGTGCCAGCAGTTACTCCCGGGACAGGGGATACTACGAGCAGTACTTC,CASSYSRDRGYYEQYF
TRBD1,TRBJ2-7,NA,TRBV6-5,TGTGCCAGCAGTTACACGTACAGGGGTCATACTCCCAGCTTCGAGCAGTACTTC,CASSYTYRGHTPSFEQYF
NA,TRBJ2-5,NA,TRBV20-1,TGCAGTGCCCAATCCTGGCCAGAGACCCAGTACTTC,CSAQSWPETQYF
TRBD2,TRBJ2-5,NA,TRBV12-3/TRBV12-4,TGTGCCAGCAGGGTCCGGGGGGTCCAAGAGACCCAGTACTTC,CASRVRGVQETQYF
NA,TRBJ2-3,many,TRBV20-1,TGCAGTGCTACAGCCGCCGGGGGAAGTCGACCGAGCCAGGGGGCAGATACGCAGTATTTT,CSATAAGGSRPSQGADTQYF
NA,TRBJ2-5,few,TRBV7-2,TGTGCCAGCAGCGTCTGGACAACCCAAGAGACCCAGTACTTC,CASSVWTTQETQYF
NA,TRBJ2-1,many,TRBV5-4,TGTGCCAGCAGCCCGGGGTGGGTTTCCTACAATGAGCAGTTCTTC,CASSPGWVSYNEQFF
TRBD1,TRBJ1-3,many,TRBV12-3/TRBV12-4,TGTGCCAGCACACCGACCAGGGGGAGCTGGAACACCATATATTTT,CASTPTRGSWNTIYF
TRBD2,TRBJ2-5,NA,TRBV14,TGTGCCAGCAGCCAAGGCCAGCGGGGGCTGTGGGGTCATGTGGCCCAGTACTTC,CASSQGQRGLWGHVAQYF
NA,TRBJ2-2,many,TRBV5-1,TGCGCCAGCAGCTTAGGGACAAACGCGAACACCGGGGAGCTGTTTTTT,CASSLGTNANTGELFF
NA,TRBJ2-3,many,TRBV2,TGTGCCAGCAAGGGTTCACGGGGACGAGATACGCAGTATTTT,CASKGSRGRDTQYF
NA,TRBJ2-1,few,TRBV29-1,TGCAGCGTCCCCTGGGGCTCCTACAATGAGCAGTTCTTC,CSVPWGSYNEQFF
NA,TRBJ2-5,many,TRBV29-1,TGCAGCGCCCGCCCCCAGGGGATGCAGACCCAGTACTTC,CSARPQGMQTQYF
NA,TRBJ1-1,once,TRBV5-1,TGCGCCAGCAGCGAGGACAGAATGGACGGTGAAGCTTTCTTT,CASSEDRMDGEAFF
TRBD1,TRBJ1-1,NA,TRBV28,TGTGCCAGCAGTTTGTGGGGACAGGGAGGAGCTTTCTTT,CASSLWGQGGAFF
NA,TRBJ2-6,few,TRBV20-1,TGCAGTGCTCCCGACCCCCGGACCGGGGCCAACGTCCTGACTTTC,CSAPDPRTGANVLTF
TRBD1,TRBJ1-4,few,TRBV5-1,TGCGCCAGCAGCCGGTTCATGGTGCAGGGGGGCGAAAAACTGTTTTTT,CASSRFMVQGGEKLFF
NA,TRBJ2-5,NA,TRBV7-9,TGTGCCAGCAGCCAGGGACCCCACGCGACCCAAGAGACCCAGTACTTC,CASSQGPHATQETQYF
NA,TRBJ1-2,few,TRBV20-1,TGCAGTGCCAAGGGCCAGGGATATGGCTACACCTTC,CSAKGQGYGYTF
NA,TRBJ2-2,NA,TRBV7-2,TGTGCCAGCAGCTTAGTCTTCAGACACAACACCGGGGAGCTGTTTTTT,CASSLVFRHNTGELFF
TRBD2,TRBJ2-2,many,TRBV24-1,TGTGCCACCAGTGATTTGGGCGGGGGTGTTTCCGGGGAGCTGTTTTTT,CATSDLGGGVSGELFF
NA,TRBJ2-3,few,TRBV4-1,TGCGCCAGCAGCCTAGGGGCTCACACAGATACGCAGTATTTT,CASSLGAHTDTQYF
NA,TRBJ1-1,NA,TRBV20-1,TGCAGTGCTAGGGTGATCGGGGGGTACACTGAAGCTTTCTTT,CSARVIGGYTEAFF
NA,TRBJ1-2,NA,TRBV10-3,TGTGCCATCAGTGAGGGAAACTTCTATGGCTACACCTTC,CAISEGNFYGYTF
NA,TRBJ2-7,many,TRBV29-1,TGCAGCGTTCTCGACGGTGAGGCCTACGAGCAGTACTTC,CSVLDGEAYEQYF
NA,TRBJ1-6,NA,TRBV5-1,TGCGCCAGCAGCTTGGATGGGGTCGTCTCCTATAATTCACCCCTCCACTTT,CASSLDGVVSYNSPLHF
NA,TRBJ2-5,many,TRBV2,TGTGCCAGCAGTGATCAGACATTTAAAGAGACCCAGTACTTC,CASSDQTFKETQYF
TRBD1,TRBJ2-3,many,TRBV9,TGTGCCAGCAACAGGGGAAAGGACACAGATACGCAGTATTTT,CASNRGKDTDTQYF
NA,TRBJ2-1,few,TRBV7-2,TGTGCCAGCAGCTTAGGTAGCAGGTTTGATGAGCAGTTCTTC,CASSLGSRFDEQFF
TRBD1,TRBJ1-4,NA,TRBV6-5,TGTGCCAGCAGTTACGCGACAGGGGTGGGGGAAAAACTGTTTTTT,CASSYATGVGEKLFF
NA,TRBJ2-5,NA,TRBV4-1,TGCGCCAGCAGCCAAGATCTCTTGATGACAGGACAAGAGACCCAGTACTTC,CASSQDLLMTGQETQYF
TRBD2,TRBJ2-3,many,TRBV7-3,TGTGCCAGCAGCCTCCTAGCGGGGGGACTCACAGATACGCAGTATTTT,CASSLLAGGLTDTQYF
NA,TRBJ2-5,medium-sized,TRBV12-3/TRBV12-4,TGTGCCAGCAGTTTAGGAGAGACCCAGTACTTC,CASSLGETQYF
TRBD1,TRBJ1-1,few,TRBV4-1,TGCGCCAGCAGCCAAGATCTGGCAAGGGACAGTGCAGTAGACACTGAAGCTTTCTTT,CASSQDLARDSAVDTEAFF